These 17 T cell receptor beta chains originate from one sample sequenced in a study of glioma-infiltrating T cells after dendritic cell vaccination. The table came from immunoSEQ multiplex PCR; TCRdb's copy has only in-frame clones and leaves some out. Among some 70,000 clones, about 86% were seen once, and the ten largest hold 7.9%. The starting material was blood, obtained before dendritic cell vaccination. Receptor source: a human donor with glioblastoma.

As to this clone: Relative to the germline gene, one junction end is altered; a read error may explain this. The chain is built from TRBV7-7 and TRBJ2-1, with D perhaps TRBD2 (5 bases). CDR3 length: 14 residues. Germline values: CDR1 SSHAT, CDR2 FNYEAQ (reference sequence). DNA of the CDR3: TGTGCTAGCAGCTTAGCGTTTGGAGACAATGAGCAGTTCTTC. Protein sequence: CASSLAFGDNEQFF.

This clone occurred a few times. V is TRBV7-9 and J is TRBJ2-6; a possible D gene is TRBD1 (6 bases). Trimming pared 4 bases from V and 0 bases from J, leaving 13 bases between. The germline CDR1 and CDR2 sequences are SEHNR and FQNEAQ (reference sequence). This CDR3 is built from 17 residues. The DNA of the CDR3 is TGTGCCAGCAGCTCGTCCGGGACACCCTCTGGGGCCAACGTCCTGACTTTC. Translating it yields CASSSSGTPSGANVLTF.

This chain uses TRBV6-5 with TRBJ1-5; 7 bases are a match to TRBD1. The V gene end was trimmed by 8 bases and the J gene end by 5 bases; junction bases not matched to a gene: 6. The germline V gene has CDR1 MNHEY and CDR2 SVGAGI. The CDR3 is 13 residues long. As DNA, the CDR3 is TGTGCCAGCCATCACAGGGGTCATCAGCCCCAGCATTTT. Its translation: CASHHRGHQPQHF.

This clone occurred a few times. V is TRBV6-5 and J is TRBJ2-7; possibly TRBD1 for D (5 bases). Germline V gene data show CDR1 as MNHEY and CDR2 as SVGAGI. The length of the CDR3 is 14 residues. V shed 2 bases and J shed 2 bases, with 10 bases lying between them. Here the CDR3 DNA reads TGTGCCAGCAGTTACCAATCCAGGGCCTACGAGCAGTACTTC. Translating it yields CASSYQSRAYEQYF.

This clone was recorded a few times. The CDR3 DNA reads as TGTGCCAGAAGCTTAGCGGTCCCAACCTCGAACACTGAAGCTTTCTTT. It encodes CARSLAVPTSNTEAFF. The V and J genes are TRBV7-5 and TRBJ1-1. TRBV7-5 is marked as a pseudogene. The CDR3 totals 16 residues.

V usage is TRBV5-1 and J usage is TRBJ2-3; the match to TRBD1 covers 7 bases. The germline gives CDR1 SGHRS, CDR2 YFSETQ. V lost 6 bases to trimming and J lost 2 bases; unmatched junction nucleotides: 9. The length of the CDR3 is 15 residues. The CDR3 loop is CASTSDRAYTDTQYF. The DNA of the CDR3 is TGCGCCAGCACCTCAGACAGGGCCTACACAGATACGCAGTATTTT.

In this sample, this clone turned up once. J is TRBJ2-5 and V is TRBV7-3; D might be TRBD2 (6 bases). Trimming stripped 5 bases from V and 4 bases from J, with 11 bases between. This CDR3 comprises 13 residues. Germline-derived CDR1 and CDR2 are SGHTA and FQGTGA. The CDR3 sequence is CASSPPGGETQYF. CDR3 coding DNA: TGTGCCAGCAGCCCCCCCGGGGGAGAGACCCAGTACTTC.

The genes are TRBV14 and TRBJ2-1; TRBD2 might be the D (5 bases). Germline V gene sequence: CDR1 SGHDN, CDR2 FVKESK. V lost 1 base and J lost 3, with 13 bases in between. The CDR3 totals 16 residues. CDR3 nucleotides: TGTGCCAGCAGCCAAGCTCGGACTCAATTCTACAATGAGCAGTTCTTC. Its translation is CASSQARTQFYNEQFF.

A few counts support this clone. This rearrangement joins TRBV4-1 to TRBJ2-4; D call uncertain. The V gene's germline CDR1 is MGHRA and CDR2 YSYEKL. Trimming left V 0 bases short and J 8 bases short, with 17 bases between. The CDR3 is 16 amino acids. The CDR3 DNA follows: TGCGCCAGCAGCCAAGAAGGTTCCGTGGGCCTGGACATTCAGTACTTC. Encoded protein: CASSQEGSVGLDIQYF.

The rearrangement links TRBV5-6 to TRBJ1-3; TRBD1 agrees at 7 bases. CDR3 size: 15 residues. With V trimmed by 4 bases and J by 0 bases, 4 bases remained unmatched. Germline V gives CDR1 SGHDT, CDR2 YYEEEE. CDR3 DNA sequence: TGTGCCAGCAGCGTCGGGACAGACTCTGGAAACACCATATATTTT. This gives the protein CASSVGTDSGNTIYF.

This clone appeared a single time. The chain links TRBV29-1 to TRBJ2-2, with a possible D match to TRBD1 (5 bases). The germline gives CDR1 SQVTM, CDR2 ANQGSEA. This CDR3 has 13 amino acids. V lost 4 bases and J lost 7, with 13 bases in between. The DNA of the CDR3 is TGCAGCGTTGGTCAGGGTACGGGCGGGGAGCTGTTTTTT. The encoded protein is CSVGQGTGGELFF.

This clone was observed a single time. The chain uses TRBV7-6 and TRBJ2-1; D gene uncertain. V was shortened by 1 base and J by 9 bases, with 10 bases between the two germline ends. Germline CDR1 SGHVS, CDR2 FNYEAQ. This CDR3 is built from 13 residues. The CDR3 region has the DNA TGTGCCAGCAGCTTAGTTGTAAACGGTGAGCAGTTCTTC. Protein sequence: CASSLVVNGEQFF.

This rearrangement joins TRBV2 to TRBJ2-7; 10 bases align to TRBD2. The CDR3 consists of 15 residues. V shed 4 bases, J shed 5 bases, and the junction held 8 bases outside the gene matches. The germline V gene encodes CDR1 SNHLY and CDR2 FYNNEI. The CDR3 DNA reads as TGTGCCAGCAGTGGTGGGTCACTAGCGGGGAACGAGCAGTACTTC. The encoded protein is CASSGGSLAGNEQYF.

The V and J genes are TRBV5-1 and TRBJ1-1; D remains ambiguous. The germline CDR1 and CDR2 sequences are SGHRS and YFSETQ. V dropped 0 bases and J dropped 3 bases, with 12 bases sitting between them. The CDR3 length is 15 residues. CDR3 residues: CASSLAAGLDTEAFF. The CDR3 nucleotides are TGCGCCAGCAGCTTGGCGGCGGGTCTGGACACTGAAGCTTTCTTT. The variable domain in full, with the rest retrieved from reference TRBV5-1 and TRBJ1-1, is KAGVTQTPRYLIKTRGQQVTLSCSPISGHRSVSWYQQTPGQGLQFLFEYFSETQRNKGNFPGRFSGRQFSNSRSEMNVSTLELGDSALYLCASSLAAGLDTEAFFGQGTRLTVV.

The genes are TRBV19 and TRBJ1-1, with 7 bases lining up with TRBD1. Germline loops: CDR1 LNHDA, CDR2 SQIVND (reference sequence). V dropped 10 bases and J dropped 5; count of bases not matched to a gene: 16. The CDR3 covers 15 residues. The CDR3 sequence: CATQIHRQGGTEAFF. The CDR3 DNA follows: TGTGCCACCCAAATCCACCGACAGGGAGGAACTGAAGCTTTCTTT.

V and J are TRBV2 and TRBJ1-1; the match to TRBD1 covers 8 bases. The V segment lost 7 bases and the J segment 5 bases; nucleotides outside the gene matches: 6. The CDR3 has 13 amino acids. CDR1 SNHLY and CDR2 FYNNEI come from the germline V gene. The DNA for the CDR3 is TGTGCCAGCACCGGACAGGGATTTACTGAAGCTTTCTTT. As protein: CASTGQGFTEAFF. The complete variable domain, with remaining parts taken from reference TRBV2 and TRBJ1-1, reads EPEVTQTPSHQVTQMGQEVILRCVPISNHLYFYWYRQILGQKVEFLVSFYNNEISEKSEIFDDQFSVERPDGSNFTLKIRSTKLEDSAMYFCASTGQGFTEAFFGQGTRLTVV.

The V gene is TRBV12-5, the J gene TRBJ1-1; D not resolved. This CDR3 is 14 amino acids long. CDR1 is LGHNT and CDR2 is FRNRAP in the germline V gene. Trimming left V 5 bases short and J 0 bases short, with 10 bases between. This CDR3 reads CASGPPSLNTEAFF. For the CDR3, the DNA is TGTGCTAGTGGTCCCCCCTCCTTGAACACTGAAGCTTTCTTT.